The T cell receptor beta chain under discussion was sequenced for a study of early T cells in non-severe SARS-CoV-2 infection. TCRdb passed the 5' RACE reads through MiXCR, listing each CDR3 protein once. Of approximately 58,000 distinct CDR3 sequences in the sample, roughly 11% were seen once. Trimming cost V 4 bases and J 5 bases, with 8 bases left between them. From germline, CDR1 is SGHAT and CDR2 FQDESV (reference sequence). The CDR3 length is 13 residues. This clonotype was recorded many times. Its antigen remains unknown. Study findings and constraints: VDJdb matches were skewed toward anti-spike CD8 T cell responses.

Specimen: whole blood. The sequence derives from an adult who was a healthcare worker with PCR-confirmed SARS-CoV-2 infection or an uninfected control (not recorded which). The chain carries TRBV11-1 and TRBJ2-2; D is ambiguous. CDR3 bases: TGTGCCAGCAGCTACAAGACTACCGGGGAGCTGTTTTTT. Its protein product is CASSYKTTGELFF.